This TCR beta chain came from a study of identical twins. Points from the study as a whole: Low generation probability was overrepresented in out-of-frame alpha sequences shared by twins. Models underestimated TCR alpha sharing (out-of-frame) in monozygotic twins.

This clonotype was counted a few times. Its target is unknown. Each CDR3 protein gets one entry after TCRdb re-called the 5' RACE reads with MiXCR. The profile shows about 200,000 distinct CDR3 sequences, 5.5% to 7.5% of them singletons. In germline, CDR1 is MNHNS, CDR2 SASEGT. This CDR3 has 17 residues. J gave up 9 bases and V 2 bases, and 11 bases lay outside the gene matches. This sample also belongs to another study, concerning T cells expressing NK-cell markers.

The sequencing sample was made of CD8+ T cells sorted from blood. The rearrangement uses TRBV6-1 and TRBJ2-1, with 12 bases aligning to TRBD2. This TCR was recovered from a young woman in good health. CDR3 sequence reads: CASSEMASGREGSEQFF. The CDR3 DNA follows: TGTGCCAGCAGTGAAATGGCTAGCGGGAGGGAAGGTAGTGAGCAGTTCTTC.